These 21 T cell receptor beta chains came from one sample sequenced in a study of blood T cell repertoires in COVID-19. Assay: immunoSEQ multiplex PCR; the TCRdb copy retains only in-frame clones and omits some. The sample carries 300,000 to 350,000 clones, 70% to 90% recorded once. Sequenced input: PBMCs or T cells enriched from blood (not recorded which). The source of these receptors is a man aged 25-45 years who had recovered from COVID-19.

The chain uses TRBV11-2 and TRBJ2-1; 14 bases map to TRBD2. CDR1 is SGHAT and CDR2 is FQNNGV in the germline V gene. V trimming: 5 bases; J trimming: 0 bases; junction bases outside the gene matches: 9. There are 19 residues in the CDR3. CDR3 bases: TGTGCCAGCAGCACGACTAGCGGGGGGGCTACGAGCTCCTACAATGAGCAGTTCTTC. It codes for CASSTTSGGATSSYNEQFF. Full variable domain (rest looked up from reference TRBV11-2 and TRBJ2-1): EAGVAQSPRYKIIEKRQSVAFWCNPISGHATLYWYQQILGQGPKLLIQFQNNGVVDDSQLPKDRFSAERLKGVDSTLKIQPAKLEDSAVYLCASSTTSGGATSSYNEQFFGPGTRLTVL.

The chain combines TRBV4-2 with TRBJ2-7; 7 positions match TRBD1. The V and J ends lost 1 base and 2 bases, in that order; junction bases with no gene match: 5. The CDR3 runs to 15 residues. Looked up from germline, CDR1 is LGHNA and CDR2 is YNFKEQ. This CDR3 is CASSQASGQTYEQYF. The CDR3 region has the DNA TGTGCCAGCAGCCAAGCGTCGGGACAGACCTACGAGCAGTACTTC.

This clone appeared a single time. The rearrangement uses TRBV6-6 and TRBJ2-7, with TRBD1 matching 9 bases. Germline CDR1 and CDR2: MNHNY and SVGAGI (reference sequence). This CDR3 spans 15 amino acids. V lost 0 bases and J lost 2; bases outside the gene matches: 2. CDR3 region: CASSYSGQGPYEQYF. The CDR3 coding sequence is TGTGCCAGCAGTTACTCGGGACAGGGTCCCTACGAGCAGTACTTC.

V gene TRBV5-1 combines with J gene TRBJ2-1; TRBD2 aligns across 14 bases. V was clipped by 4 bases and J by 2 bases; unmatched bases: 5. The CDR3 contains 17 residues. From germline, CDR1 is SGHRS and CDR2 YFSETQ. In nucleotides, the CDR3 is TGCGCCAGCAGCCCGGGACTAGCGGGGGACGCCTACAATGAGCAGTTCTTC. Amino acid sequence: CASSPGLAGDAYNEQFF.

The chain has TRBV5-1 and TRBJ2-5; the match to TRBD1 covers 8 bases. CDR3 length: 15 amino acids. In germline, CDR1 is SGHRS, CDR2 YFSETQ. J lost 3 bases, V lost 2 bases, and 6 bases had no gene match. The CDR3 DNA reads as TGCGCCAGCAGCTTAGCAGCGACAGGGGAAGAGACCCAGTACTTC. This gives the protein CASSLAATGEETQYF.

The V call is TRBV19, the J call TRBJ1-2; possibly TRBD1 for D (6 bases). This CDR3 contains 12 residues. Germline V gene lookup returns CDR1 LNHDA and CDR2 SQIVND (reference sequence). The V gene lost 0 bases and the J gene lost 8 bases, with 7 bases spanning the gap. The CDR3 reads CASSIEGAGYTF. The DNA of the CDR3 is TGTGCCAGTAGTATAGAGGGGGCCGGCTACACCTTC.

CDR3 nucleotides: TGTGCCAGCAGCGTAGGCCAAGGGGATGAGCAGTTCTTC. Translated, it gives CASSVGQGDEQFF. This chain joins TRBV9 and TRBJ2-1; D possibly corresponds to TRBD1 (5 bases). This CDR3 is built from 13 residues. Trimming removed 0 bases at V and 8 bases at J, with 9 bases between. Germline CDR1 is SGDLS and CDR2 is YYNGEE.

This CDR3 reads CASTLGGGGEAFF. For the CDR3, the DNA is TGTGCCAGCACTCTGGGGGGAGGAGGTGAAGCTTTCTTT. This chain joins TRBV25-1 and TRBJ1-1; tentatively, D is TRBD1 (5 bases). The length of the CDR3 is 13 residues. The V and J ends lost 7 bases and 7 bases respectively, with 16 bases between them. Germline V gene data show CDR1 as MGHDK and CDR2 as SYGVNS. Filled out from reference TRBV25-1 and TRBJ1-1, the complete variable domain reads EADIYQTPRYLVIGTGKKITLECSQTMGHDKMYWYQQDPGMELHLIHYSYGVNSTEKGDLSSESTVSRIRTEHFPLTLESARPSHTSQYLCASTLGGGGEAFFGQGTRLTVV.

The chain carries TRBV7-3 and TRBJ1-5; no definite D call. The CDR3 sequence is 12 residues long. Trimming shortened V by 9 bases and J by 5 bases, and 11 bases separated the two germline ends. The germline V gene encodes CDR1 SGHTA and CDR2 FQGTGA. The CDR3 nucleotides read TGTGCCAGAGCTCCATGTGATCAGCCCCAGCATTTT. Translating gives CARAPCDQPQHF. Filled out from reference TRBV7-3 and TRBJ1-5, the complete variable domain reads GAGVSQTPSNKVTEKGKYVELRCDPISGHTALYWYRQSLGQGPEFLIYFQGTGAADDSGLPNDRFFAVRPEGSVSTLKIQRTERGDSAVYLCARAPCDQPQHFGDGTRLSIL.

The CDR3, as DNA: TGCGCCAGCACCTCAGGGGAGGCCAAAAACATTCAGTACTTC. Translation: CASTSGEAKNIQYF. This chain links TRBV5-1 with TRBJ2-4; tentatively, D is TRBD1 (6 bases). The germline V gene has CDR1 SGHRS and CDR2 YFSETQ. V lost 6 bases to trimming and J lost 1 base, with 11 bases between them. This CDR3 spans 14 amino acids.

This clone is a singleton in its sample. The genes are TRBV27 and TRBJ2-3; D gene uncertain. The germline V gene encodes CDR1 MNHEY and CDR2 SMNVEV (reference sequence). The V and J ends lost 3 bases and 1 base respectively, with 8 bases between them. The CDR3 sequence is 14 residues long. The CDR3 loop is CASSFRHGTDTQYF. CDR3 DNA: TGTGCCAGCAGTTTCAGACATGGCACAGATACGCAGTATTTT.

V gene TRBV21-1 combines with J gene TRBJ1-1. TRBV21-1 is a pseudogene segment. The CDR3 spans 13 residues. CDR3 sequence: CASSKDSRIGAFF. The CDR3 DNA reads TGTGCCAGCAGCAAAGATAGCCGGATTGGAGCTTTCTTT.

Written as DNA, the CDR3 is TGTGCCAGCAGTTTAAGCAGGGTGGGCTACGAGCAGTACTTC. Protein product: CASSLSRVGYEQYF. The chain employs TRBV28 and TRBJ2-7, with a tentative D call TRBD1 (5 bases). Germline CDR1 and CDR2: MDHEN and SYDVKM. V dropped 2 bases and J dropped 3 bases, with 11 bases sitting between them. The CDR3 is 14 amino acids.

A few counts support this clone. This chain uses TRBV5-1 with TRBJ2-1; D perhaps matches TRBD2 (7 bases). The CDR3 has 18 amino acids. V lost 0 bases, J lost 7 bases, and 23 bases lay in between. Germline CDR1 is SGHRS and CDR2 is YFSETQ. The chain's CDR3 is CASSLAKFGGATRNEQFF. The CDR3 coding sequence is TGCGCCAGCAGCTTGGCCAAATTTGGGGGGGCGACGAGGAATGAGCAGTTCTTC.

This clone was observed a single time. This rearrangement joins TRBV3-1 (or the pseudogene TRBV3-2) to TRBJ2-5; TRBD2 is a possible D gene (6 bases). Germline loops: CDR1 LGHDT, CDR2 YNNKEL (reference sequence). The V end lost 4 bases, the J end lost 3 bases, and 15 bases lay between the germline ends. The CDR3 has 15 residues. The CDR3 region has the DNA TGTGCCAGCAGCCGGCGACTAGGGAGTGAAGAGACCCAGTACTTC. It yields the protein CASSRRLGSEETQYF.

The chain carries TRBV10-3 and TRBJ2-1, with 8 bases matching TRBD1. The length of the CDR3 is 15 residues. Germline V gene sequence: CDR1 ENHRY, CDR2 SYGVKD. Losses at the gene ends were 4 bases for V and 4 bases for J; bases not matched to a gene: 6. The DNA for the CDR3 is TGTGCCATCAGTGGGCCCGGACAGGGATACAATGAGCAGTTCTTC. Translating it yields CAISGPGQGYNEQFF.

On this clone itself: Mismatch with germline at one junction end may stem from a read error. Written as DNA, the CDR3 is TGTGCCAGCAGTGACTCGGGGCGTGGGCTCCGGGTCTTT. It specifies CASSDSGRGLRVF. J is TRBJ1-1 and V is TRBV6-4, with a tentative D call TRBD1 (5 bases). The length of the CDR3 is 13 residues. Per germline, CDR1 MRHNA and CDR2 SNTAGT.

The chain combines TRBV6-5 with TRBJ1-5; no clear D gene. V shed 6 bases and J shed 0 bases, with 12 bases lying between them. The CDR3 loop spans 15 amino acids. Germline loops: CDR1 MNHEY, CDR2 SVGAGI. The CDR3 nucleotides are TGTGCCAGCAGCCCCGACGGGAGTAGCAATCAGCCCCAGCATTTT. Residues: CASSPDGSSNQPQHF.

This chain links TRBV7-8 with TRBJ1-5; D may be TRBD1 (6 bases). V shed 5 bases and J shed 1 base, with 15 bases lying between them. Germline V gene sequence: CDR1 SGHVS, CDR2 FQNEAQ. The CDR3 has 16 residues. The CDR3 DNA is TGTGCCAGCAGCCCCCAGGGGAGATTGAGCAATCAGCCCCAGCATTTT. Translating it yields CASSPQGRLSNQPQHF.

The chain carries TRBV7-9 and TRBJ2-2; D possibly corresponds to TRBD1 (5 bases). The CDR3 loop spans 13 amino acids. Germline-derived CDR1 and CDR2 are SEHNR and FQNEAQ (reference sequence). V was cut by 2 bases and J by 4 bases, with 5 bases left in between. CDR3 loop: CASSLQGTGELFF. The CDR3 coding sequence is TGTGCCAGCAGCTTACAGGGCACCGGGGAGCTGTTTTTT.

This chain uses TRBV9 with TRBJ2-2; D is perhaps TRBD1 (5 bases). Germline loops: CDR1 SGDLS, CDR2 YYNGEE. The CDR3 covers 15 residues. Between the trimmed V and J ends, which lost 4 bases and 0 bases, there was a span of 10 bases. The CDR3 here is CASSYRGTNTGELFF. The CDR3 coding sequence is TGTGCCAGCAGCTATAGGGGCACGAACACCGGGGAGCTGTTTTTT.